This passage covers 32 T cell receptor beta chains from one sample sequenced in a study of identical twins. TCRdb called the 5' RACE reads again in MiXCR, with one record for every CDR3 protein. The table includes approximately 890,000 distinct CDR3 sequences, around 12% detected once. This sample was shared with a second study, whose subject was yellow fever vaccine responses in identical twins.

Sequencing was performed on PBMCs. The receptors come from a woman between 18 and 30 years old in good health.

This rearrangement joins TRBV20-1 to TRBJ2-4, with 8 bases fitting TRBD2. The CDR3 totals 17 residues. Germline trimming cut 1 base from V and 0 bases from J; bases unmatched to any gene: 8. From germline, CDR1 is DFQATT and CDR2 SNEGSKA (reference sequence). The CDR3 here is CSARAPSGQIAKNIQYF. CDR3 sequence (DNA): TGCAGTGCTAGAGCCCCTAGCGGGCAAATAGCCAAAAACATTCAGTACTTC.

The gene calls are TRBV24-1 and TRBJ1-4; D is undetermined. The length of the CDR3 is 15 residues. Germline V gene sequence: CDR1 KGHDR, CDR2 SFDVKD. Trimming removed 1 base from V and 10 bases from J, with 15 bases in between. The CDR3 DNA reads TGTGCCACCAGTGATTTTATGGACCCCTCAGGAAAACTGTTTTTT. This translates into CATSDFMDPSGKLFF.

The V and J genes are TRBV6-1 and TRBJ1-1; no definite D call. Trimming took off 3 bases at V and 5 bases at J, with 13 bases between the two ends. Per the germline V gene, CDR1 is MNHNS and CDR2 is SASEGT. The CDR3 is 14 amino acids. The CDR3 region has the DNA TGTGCCAGCAGTGACGAGGTAGGAGGGACTGAAGCTTTCTTT. This codes for CASSDEVGGTEAFF.

This clonotype was seen at least ten times. V and J are TRBV4-2 and TRBJ2-7, with TRBD1 matching 10 bases. Germline V gene data show CDR1 as LGHNA and CDR2 as YNFKEQ. The CDR3 contains 14 residues. V trimming: 5 bases; J trimming: 3 bases; junction bases outside the gene matches: 4. This CDR3 is CASSEGQGDYEQYF. The DNA for the CDR3 is TGTGCCAGCAGCGAAGGACAGGGGGACTACGAGCAGTACTTC.

This clonotype was recorded at least ten times. The V call is TRBV5-1, the J call TRBJ1-4; no firm D call. The germline CDR1 and CDR2 sequences are SGHRS and YFSETQ. V was shortened by 1 base and J by 0 bases, with 4 bases between the two germline ends. The CDR3 spans 14 residues. The CDR3 DNA follows: TGCGCCAGCAGCTTGTCCTCAACTAATGAAAAACTGTTTTTT. Its translation is CASSLSSTNEKLFF.

This chain uses TRBV5-1 with TRBJ2-2; 13 nucleotides agree with TRBD2. Germline assignment: CDR1 SGHRS and CDR2 YFSETQ. The CDR3 extends over 16 amino acids. V shed 4 bases and J 7 bases; nucleotides not matched to a gene: 7. The CDR3 sequence is CASSAPRLAGGGELFF. The CDR3 DNA reads TGCGCCAGCAGCGCCCCCCGACTAGCGGGAGGCGGGGAGCTGTTTTTT.

J is TRBJ2-3 and V is TRBV11-2; 11 bases align to TRBD2. The junction had 6 bases not matched to a gene; V was cut back by 5 bases and J by 2 bases. Germline V CDR1 and CDR2: SGHAT, FQNNGV. The CDR3 extends over 16 amino acids. The CDR3 bases are TGTGCCAGCAGCCTAAGACTAGCGGGACCCACAGATACGCAGTATTTT. Protein sequence: CASSLRLAGPTDTQYF.

This clonotype was detected ten times or more. The chain joins TRBV11-1 to TRBJ2-1; 10 nucleotides agree with TRBD2. CDR3 size: 19 residues. J lost 1 base, V lost 5 bases, and 14 bases had no gene match. Germline lookup yields CDR1 SGHAT and CDR2 FQDESV (reference sequence). CDR3 sequence: CASSPGGGPSGSSYNEQFF. CDR3 nucleotides: TGTGCCAGCAGCCCCGGGGGGGGACCTAGCGGGAGTTCCTACAATGAGCAGTTCTTC.

This clonotype was seen only a few times. This chain connects TRBV20-1 to TRBJ2-1, with a possible D match to TRBD2 (5 bases). The CDR3 is 14 amino acids. Germline CDR1 DFQATT, CDR2 SNEGSKA (reference sequence). DNA for the CDR3: TGCAGGGCCCGCTACCCCCAAGGAGGCAATGAGCAGTTCTTC. This sequence encodes CRARYPQGGNEQFF.

The genes are TRBV20-1 and TRBJ2-5, with D perhaps matching TRBD2 (5 bases). V shed 0 bases and J shed 4 bases, with 12 bases lying between them. The CDR3 runs 14 residues. Germline lookup yields CDR1 DFQATT and CDR2 SNEGSKA (reference sequence). The CDR3 loop reads CSAREAGLRETQYF. CDR3 DNA: TGCAGTGCTAGAGAGGCGGGCTTGCGAGAGACCCAGTACTTC.

The rearrangement links TRBV9 to TRBJ2-1; D might be TRBD1 (6 bases). The CDR3 consists of 17 residues. V lost 3 bases to trimming and J lost 4 bases, with 20 bases between them. Germline V gene sequence: CDR1 SGDLS, CDR2 YYNGEE. CDR3 in DNA: TGTGCCAGCAGCGCCGGCCGGACGGACAGCGAATACAATGAGCAGTTCTTC. Translating gives CASSAGRTDSEYNEQFF.

The chain recombines TRBV12-3 or TRBV12-4 with TRBJ2-5, with 7 bases matching TRBD1. The CDR3 totals 14 residues. V shed 1 base and J 6 bases; nucleotides not matched to a gene: 5. CDR3 coding DNA: TGTGCCAGCAGTTTAGGCCCACAGGGGAAGACCCAGTACTTC. It codes for CASSLGPQGKTQYF.

This clonotype has more than one count but fewer than ten. The gene calls are TRBV12-3 or TRBV12-4 and TRBJ2-1; TRBD2 matches 7 bases. The V segment lost 3 bases and the J segment 2 bases; nucleotides outside the gene matches: 4. The CDR3 loop spans 15 amino acids. CDR3: CASSFRLAAYNEQFF. CDR3 nucleotide sequence: TGTGCCAGCAGTTTCCGACTAGCAGCCTACAATGAGCAGTTCTTC.

The V and J genes are TRBV7-9 and TRBJ2-4; no definite D call. The germline CDR1 and CDR2 sequences are SEHNR and FQNEAQ (reference sequence). Trimming shortened V by 1 base and J by 0 bases, and 13 bases separated the two germline ends. This CDR3 is built from 17 residues. CDR3 nucleotide sequence: TGTGCCAGCAGCTTAGAGGTTGGGGAACTAGCCAAAAACATTCAGTACTTC. The encoded protein is CASSLEVGELAKNIQYF.

The sample holds a few counts of this clonotype. The chain links TRBV12-3 or TRBV12-4 to TRBJ1-4, with D possibly matching TRBD1 (5 bases). V lost 5 bases, J lost 6 bases, and 22 bases lay in between. The CDR3 extends over 17 amino acids. As DNA, the CDR3 is TGTGCCAGCAGTGGACCCCTTCGGGACGAGGAGGATGAAAAACTGTTTTTT. Translation: CASSGPLRDEEDEKLFF.

The rearrangement joins TRBV10-2 to TRBJ2-1; 12 bases map to TRBD2. With V trimmed by 3 bases and J by 8 bases, 5 bases remained unmatched. The CDR3 runs 15 residues. Germline V gene sequence: CDR1 WSHSY, CDR2 SAAADI. CDR3 nucleotides: TGCGCCAGCAGTGAAGGACTAGCGGGGAACGATGAGCAGTTCTTC. Protein: CASSEGLAGNDEQFF.

This clonotype was counted a few times. This chain uses TRBV28 with TRBJ1-3; D gene uncertain. The germline V gene encodes CDR1 MDHEN and CDR2 SYDVKM. V lost 2 bases to trimming and J lost 0 bases, with 17 bases between them. This CDR3 spans 18 amino acids. CDR3 bases: TGTGCCAGCAGTTTAGAGGGCAGTCCTTGGGGCTCTGGAAACACCATATATTTT. The encoded protein is CASSLEGSPWGSGNTIYF.

This clonotype was detected a few times. This chain links TRBV20-1 with TRBJ1-2; 8 positions match TRBD1. Germline trimming cut 0 bases from V and 3 bases from J; bases unmatched to any gene: 6. The CDR3 is made up of 15 amino acids. Germline V lookup: CDR1 DFQATT, CDR2 SNEGSKA (reference sequence). This CDR3 reads CSARDPTGGHYGYTF. For the CDR3, the DNA is TGCAGTGCTAGAGACCCAACAGGGGGGCACTATGGCTACACCTTC.

There are many counts of this clonotype. The chain carries TRBV29-1 and TRBJ2-5, with D unclear. Trimming removed 4 bases at V and 2 bases at J, with 11 bases between. CDR1 and CDR2 from the germline V gene are SQVTM and ANQGSEA. The CDR3 length is 13 residues. CDR3 in amino acids: CSVGVTLQETQYF. CDR3 bases: TGCAGCGTTGGGGTGACCCTTCAAGAGACCCAGTACTTC.

This clonotype was counted only a few times. The CDR3 protein is CASSSGDRAGEQFF. The CDR3 nucleotides read TGTGCCAGCAGCTCTGGGGACAGGGCTGGTGAGCAGTTCTTC. The chain uses TRBV7-9 and TRBJ2-1, with 9 bases identical to TRBD1. From germline, CDR1 is SEHNR and CDR2 FQNEAQ (reference sequence). CDR3 length: 14 amino acids. V lost 4 bases and J lost 9; bases outside the gene matches: 7.

The rearrangement joins TRBV5-1 to TRBJ2-3, with 16 bases fitting TRBD2. The CDR3 covers 18 residues. Germline-derived CDR1 and CDR2 are SGHRS and YFSETQ. V lost 0 bases, J lost 9 bases, and 10 bases stayed unmatched. CDR3 amino acids: CASSLAAGTSGRAYTQYF. The CDR3 bases are TGCGCCAGCAGCTTGGCTGCCGGGACTAGCGGGAGGGCCTACACGCAGTATTTT.

CDR3 sequence: CASSVAIPGQGVTGELFF. For the CDR3, the DNA is TGTGCCAGCAGCGTAGCTATTCCGGGACAGGGGGTCACCGGGGAGCTGTTTTTT. The chain carries TRBV9 and TRBJ2-2, with 11 bases lining up with TRBD1. The CDR3 is made up of 18 amino acids. V shed 0 bases, J shed 4 bases, and the junction held 8 bases outside the gene matches. Per the germline V gene, CDR1 is SGDLS and CDR2 is YYNGEE. Full variable domain (outside the CDR3, taken from reference TRBV9 and TRBJ2-2): DSGVTQTPKHLITATGQRVTLRCSPRSGDLSVYWYQQSLDQGLQFLIQYYNGEERAKGNILERFSAQQFPDLHSELNLSSLELGDSALYFCASSVAIPGQGVTGELFFGEGSRLTVL.

This chain uses TRBV20-1 with TRBJ2-7; the D is unclear. The germline V gene encodes CDR1 DFQATT and CDR2 SNEGSKA (reference sequence). CDR3 size: 13 residues. V lost 6 bases to trimming and J lost 6 bases, with 18 bases between them. This CDR3 is CSAGPGHLVEQYF. CDR3 in DNA: TGCAGTGCCGGGCCGGGTCACTTGGTCGAGCAGTACTTC.

A few counts support this clonotype. This chain joins TRBV29-1 and TRBJ1-1, with D uncertain. This CDR3 has 12 residues. The germline V gene encodes CDR1 SQVTM and CDR2 ANQGSEA. Between the trimmed V and J ends, which lost 7 bases and 7 bases, there was a span of 16 bases. The CDR3 loop reads CSAVRESDEAFF. CDR3 bases: TGCAGCGCCGTGAGAGAATCCGATGAAGCTTTCTTT.

The J gene is TRBJ2-7, the V gene TRBV15, with D possibly being TRBD2 (5 bases). Germline CDR1 is LNHNV and CDR2 is YYDKDF (reference sequence). Between the trimmed V and J ends, which lost 0 bases and 3 bases, there was a span of 12 bases. This CDR3 spans 15 amino acids. Here the CDR3 reads CATSREYREYYEQYV. As DNA, the CDR3 is TGTGCCACCAGCAGAGAGTATAGGGAGTACTACGAGCAGTACGTC.

This clonotype was counted only a few times. This chain joins TRBV7-3 and TRBJ2-1, with TRBD2 matching 12 bases. V was pared by 1 base and J by 7 bases, with 5 bases of the junction left unmatched. Germline V lookup: CDR1 SGHTA, CDR2 FQGTGA. CDR3 size: 16 residues. This CDR3 is CASSLIPSGRGNEQFF. CDR3 in DNA: TGTGCCAGCAGCTTAATCCCTAGCGGGAGGGGGAATGAGCAGTTCTTC.

The chain carries TRBV3-1 and TRBJ2-1; TRBD2 agrees at 11 bases. The CDR3 covers 15 residues. Losses at the gene ends were 1 base for V and 11 bases for J; bases not matched to a gene: 7. CDR1 is LGHDT, CDR2 YNNKEL, per germline (reference sequence). DNA of the CDR3: TGTGCCAGCAGCCAAGGGGTAGCGGGAGGGCCGAAGCAGTTCTTC. Its protein is CASSQGVAGGPKQFF.

As DNA, the CDR3 is TGCGCCAGCAGCTTGGCCCCCGCAGGGGGCCTTAACCCAGATACGCAGTATTTT. This encodes CASSLAPAGGLNPDTQYF. This chain uses TRBV5-1 with TRBJ2-3, with TRBD1 matching 8 bases. After removal of 0 bases from V and 4 bases from J, the junction contained 13 bases not matched to a gene. The CDR3 is 18 amino acids. Germline V gene lookup returns CDR1 SGHRS and CDR2 YFSETQ.

This chain links TRBV20-1 with TRBJ2-1; D is uncertain. The CDR3 has 15 amino acids. The V and J ends lost 4 bases and 0 bases respectively, with 13 bases between them. Germline V gives CDR1 DFQATT, CDR2 SNEGSKA (reference sequence). CDR3 amino acids: CSAIKDTSSYNEQFF. The CDR3 DNA reads as TGCAGTGCTATAAAAGACACCTCCTCCTACAATGAGCAGTTCTTC.

This clonotype has more than one count but fewer than ten. The chain employs TRBV5-1 and TRBJ2-5; D is tentatively TRBD1 or TRBD2 (5 bases each). Trimming left V 3 bases short and J 0 bases short, with 9 bases between. The germline V gene has CDR1 SGHRS and CDR2 YFSETQ. The CDR3 is made up of 14 amino acids. This chain's CDR3 is CASSWGGYQETQYF. CDR3 bases: TGCGCCAGCAGCTGGGGCGGGTACCAAGAGACCCAGTACTTC.

This clonotype has at least ten counts. The chain is built from TRBV20-1 and TRBJ2-1; 8 positions match TRBD2. Germline V gene sequence: CDR1 DFQATT, CDR2 SNEGSKA (reference sequence). V dropped 3 bases and J dropped 9; count of bases not matched to a gene: 13. CDR3 length: 15 amino acids. CDR3 coding DNA: TGCAGTGCTAGGGAATCCGGGACTAGTCAGCCTGAGCAGTTCTTC. It yields the protein CSARESGTSQPEQFF.

J is TRBJ2-7 and V is TRBV12-3 or TRBV12-4; 8 bases are shared with TRBD2. This CDR3 contains 15 residues. V gave up 3 bases and J gave up 6 bases; unmatched junction bases: 10. This chain's CDR3 is CASSLGVSGTVEQYF. DNA for the CDR3: TGTGCCAGCAGTTTGGGCGTTAGCGGGACGGTCGAGCAGTACTTC.